One sample yielded the 29 T cell receptor beta chains listed below, sequenced in a study of CD8 T cells in ankylosing spondylitis. TCRdb reanalysed the 5' RACE reads using MiXCR and keeps one entry per CDR3 protein. The sample includes some 300,000 distinct CDR3 sequences, around 21% of them seen just once. The sample comprised blood, either unsorted or a sorted T cell fraction (not recorded which). Every receptor here comes from a female donor with ankylosing spondylitis or in good health (not recorded which).

This clonotype was seen only a few times. V usage is TRBV6-2 or TRBV6-3 and J usage is TRBJ1-1; 7 bases fit TRBD1. V lost 6 bases to trimming and J lost 4 bases; unmatched junction nucleotides: 11. The CDR3 consists of 15 residues. Germline V gene lookup returns CDR1 MNHEY and CDR2 SVGEGT. CDR3 in DNA: TGTGCCAGCAGAACCCCGGGACAGCTGGGCACTGAAGCTTTCTTT. Protein: CASRTPGQLGTEAFF.

The gene calls are TRBV7-2 and TRBJ1-1; the D is unclear. CDR3 size: 15 residues. From germline, CDR1 is SGHTA and CDR2 FQGNSA. Trimming shortened V by 1 base and J by 4 bases, and 13 bases separated the two germline ends. CDR3 amino acids: CASSLGGGSVTEAFF. CDR3 DNA: TGTGCCAGCAGCTTAGGGGGAGGGAGTGTCACTGAAGCTTTCTTT.

This chain connects TRBV20-1 to TRBJ2-1; 10 bases match TRBD2. This CDR3 has 17 residues. The V gene's germline CDR1 is DFQATT and CDR2 SNEGSKA (reference sequence). The J segment lost 4 bases and the V segment lost 3 bases, leaving 12 bases of the junction unmatched. The CDR3 bases are TGCAGTGCTAGTGGTAGGCTAGCGGGAGAGGGGTACAATGAGCAGTTCTTC. Protein product: CSASGRLAGEGYNEQFF.

The chain is built from TRBV6-4 and TRBJ2-1, with 13 bases matching TRBD2. The CDR3 is 16 residues long. With V trimmed by 11 bases and J by 0 bases, 7 bases remained unmatched. The V gene's germline CDR1 is MRHNA and CDR2 SNTAGT. In nucleotides, the CDR3 is TGTGCCGCCGGGACTAGCGGGGCGAGCTCCTACAATGAGCAGTTCTTC. Amino acid sequence: CAAGTSGASSYNEQFF.

This clonotype has just a few counts. The chain links TRBV20-1 to TRBJ2-3; a possible D gene is TRBD2 (6 bases). Germline loops: CDR1 DFQATT, CDR2 SNEGSKA (reference sequence). Trimming stripped 6 bases from V and 0 bases from J, with 16 bases between. The length of the CDR3 is 15 residues. CDR3 nucleotides: TGCAGTGCGGAAAGAGCGGGCCCAAGCACAGATACGCAGTATTTT. This encodes CSAERAGPSTDTQYF.

The gene calls are TRBV20-1 and TRBJ2-7; no firm D call. The CDR3 is made up of 15 amino acids. V dropped 3 bases and J dropped 0 bases, with 15 bases sitting between them. Germline CDR1 and CDR2: DFQATT and SNEGSKA (reference sequence). CDR3 bases: TGCAGTGCTAGTGTAAGGAGCCCGAGCTCCTACGAGCAGTACTTC. This codes for CSASVRSPSSYEQYF.

A few counts support this clonotype. One junction end does not reproduce the germline sequence, and a read error may be involved. V is TRBV7-9 and J is TRBJ2-5, with no clear D. Germline CDR1 SEHNR, CDR2 FQNEAQ (reference sequence). The CDR3 has 16 residues. The CDR3 DNA is TGTGCCAGTAGCTTAGCCGGAAGGGCAGCAGGAGAGACCCAGTACTTC. Translated: CASSLAGRAAGETQYF. The full variable domain, its missing parts supplied by reference TRBV7-9 and TRBJ2-5, is DTGVSQNPRHKITKRGQNVTFRCDPISEHNRLYWYRQTLGQGPEFLTYFQNEAQLEKSRLLSDRFSAERPKGSFSTLEIQRTEQGDSAMYLCASSLAGRAAGETQYFGPGTRLLVL.

The V gene is TRBV7-8, the J gene TRBJ1-2, with D perhaps TRBD1 (6 bases). Germline values: CDR1 SGHVS, CDR2 FQNEAQ. The CDR3 loop spans 14 amino acids. V was clipped by 5 bases and J by 2 bases, with 12 bases between them. CDR3 sequence (DNA): TGTGCCAGCAGCCACCGGACAGAGAACTATGGCTACACCTTC. Translated: CASSHRTENYGYTF.

V usage is TRBV18 and J usage is TRBJ1-4; D is ambiguous. CDR1 and CDR2 (germline): KGHSH, LQKENI. Trimming left V 2 bases short and J 5 bases short, with 12 bases between. The CDR3 loop spans 15 amino acids. The CDR3 sequence: CASSPGGGKNEKLFF. The DNA of the CDR3 is TGTGCCAGCTCACCAGGAGGAGGGAAGAATGAAAAACTGTTTTTT.

This clonotype was recorded a few times. The CDR3 bases are TGTGCCAGCATACGGAGCAGGGGTTACAATGAGCAGTTCTTC. It codes for CASIRSRGYNEQFF. This chain uses TRBV5-8 with TRBJ2-1; a weak D match, TRBD1 (6 bases). Germline V gene data show CDR1 as SGHTS and CDR2 as YDEGEE. With 6 bases removed from V and 4 bases from J, the gap between germline ends came to 14 bases. The CDR3 extends over 14 amino acids.

This clonotype has ten or more counts. The V call is TRBV5-1, the J call TRBJ2-1; maybe TRBD2 (6 bases). Germline CDR1 SGHRS, CDR2 YFSETQ. The CDR3 is made up of 15 amino acids. V lost 3 bases to trimming and J lost 5 bases, with 15 bases between them. The CDR3 coding sequence is TGCGCCAGCAGCTCGTCGGGAGACAACGACAATGAGCAGTTCTTC. Its translation is CASSSSGDNDNEQFF.

The V gene is TRBV20-1, the J gene TRBJ2-3; 7 bases align to TRBD2. The CDR3 is made up of 15 amino acids. The germline CDR1 and CDR2 sequences are DFQATT and SNEGSKA (reference sequence). J gave up 1 base and V 6 bases, and 10 bases lay outside the gene matches. This CDR3 is CSARSGKGGTDTQYF. The CDR3 region has the DNA TGCAGTGCGCGGAGCGGGAAAGGGGGCACAGATACGCAGTATTTT.

As for this clonotype: At one end, the junction sequence differs from germline, possibly due to a read error. CDR3 amino acids: CASSYSSVSSYEKYF. CDR3 sequence (DNA): TGTGCCAGCAGTTACTCGAGCGTGAGCTCCTACGAGAAGTACTTC. The V and J genes are TRBV6-5 and TRBJ2-7, with D hard to call. The CDR3 covers 15 residues. CDR1 is MNHEY, CDR2 SVGAGI, per germline.

The gene calls are TRBV25-1 and TRBJ2-3; 8 bases are a match to TRBD2. V lost 2 bases, J lost 4 bases, and 8 bases stayed unmatched. The CDR3 runs 16 residues. Looked up from germline, CDR1 is MGHDK and CDR2 is SYGVNS. The chain's CDR3 is CASSEASGLGADTQYF. The CDR3 DNA reads TGTGCCAGCAGTGAAGCCTCGGGACTAGGTGCAGATACGCAGTATTTT.

The chain has TRBV5-6 and TRBJ2-6; a possible D gene is TRBD1 (5 bases). CDR3 length equals 16 residues. With 7 bases removed from V and 4 bases from J, the gap between germline ends came to 18 bases. Looked up from germline, CDR1 is SGHDT and CDR2 is YYEEEE. CDR3: CASSLQASTGANVLTF. The CDR3 DNA is TGTGCCAGCTCCTTACAGGCCTCCACGGGGGCCAACGTCCTGACTTTC. Drawing the rest from reference TRBV5-6 and TRBJ2-6, the complete variable domain is DAGVTQSPTHLIKTRGQQVTLRCSPKSGHDTVSWYQQALGQGPQFIFQYYEEEERQRGNFPDRFSGHQFPNYSSELNVNALLLGDSALYLCASSLQASTGANVLTFGAGSRLTVL.

This clonotype was seen many times. V is TRBV29-1 and J is TRBJ2-3; D not resolved. Germline CDR1 SQVTM, CDR2 ANQGSEA. The ends were cut back, 2 bases at V and 0 bases at J, with 6 bases in the middle. There are 13 residues in the CDR3. In DNA form, the CDR3 reads TGCAGCGTTGAACCGGCTAGCACAGATACGCAGTATTTT. Translated: CSVEPASTDTQYF.

This clonotype has ten or more counts. This sequence joins TRBV19 and TRBJ2-5, with D maybe TRBD2 (5 bases). The CDR3 runs 14 residues. V lost 6 bases, J lost 0 bases, and 11 bases lay in between. The germline V gene encodes CDR1 LNHDA and CDR2 SQIVND (reference sequence). The CDR3 spells CASSGVWYQETQYF. The DNA of the CDR3 is TGTGCCAGTAGCGGGGTCTGGTACCAAGAGACCCAGTACTTC.

This clonotype was detected only a few times. The V gene is TRBV7-2, the J gene TRBJ1-2; TRBD1 aligns across 8 bases. V lost 4 bases and J lost 8; bases outside the gene matches: 6. Germline V gives CDR1 SGHTA, CDR2 FQGNSA. This CDR3 contains 13 residues. The CDR3 coding sequence is TGTGCCAGCAGCTCGGACAGGGAGTTCGGCTACACCTTC. This encodes CASSSDREFGYTF.

This chain connects TRBV29-1 to TRBJ1-2; a weak D match, TRBD1 (6 bases). CDR1 SQVTM and CDR2 ANQGSEA come from the germline V gene. This CDR3 region has 15 residues. Trimming shortened V by 6 bases and J by 6 bases, and 23 bases separated the two germline ends. The CDR3 reads CSVPLRGGTRNGYTF. In nucleotides, the CDR3 is TGCAGCGTCCCCTTGAGAGGCGGGACAAGGAATGGCTACACCTTC.

The chain joins TRBV14 to TRBJ1-2; D might be TRBD1 (5 bases). The CDR3 extends over 14 amino acids. Germline CDR1 SGHDN, CDR2 FVKESK. The ends were cut back, 0 bases at V and 5 bases at J, with 10 bases in the middle. In DNA form, the CDR3 reads TGTGCCAGCAGCCAAGAACTGGACACATATGGCTACACCTTC. Translation: CASSQELDTYGYTF.

The chain links TRBV15 to TRBJ2-7, with 13 bases matching TRBD2. CDR3 length equals 15 residues. Losses at the gene ends were 5 bases for V and 4 bases for J; bases not matched to a gene: 5. The germline V gene has CDR1 LNHNV and CDR2 YYDKDF (reference sequence). CDR3 protein: CATSPRTSGSYEQYF. The CDR3 bases are TGTGCCACCAGCCCCAGGACTAGCGGGAGTTACGAGCAGTACTTC.

This chain connects TRBV29-1 to TRBJ2-1; possible D gene TRBD2, 6 bases. CDR3 length: 14 amino acids. CDR1 SQVTM and CDR2 ANQGSEA come from the germline V gene. Between the trimmed V and J ends, which lost 6 bases and 4 bases, there was a span of 16 bases. The CDR3 is CSVPGEPFYNEQFF. CDR3 in DNA: TGCAGCGTCCCGGGAGAACCTTTTTACAATGAGCAGTTCTTC.

The rearrangement links TRBV11-2 to TRBJ2-2; D unresolved. The germline CDR1 and CDR2 sequences are SGHAT and FQNNGV. This CDR3 region has 14 residues. V was clipped by 0 bases and J by 1 base, with 3 bases between them. The CDR3 here is CASSLDRNTGELFF. The CDR3 nucleotides read TGTGCCAGCAGCTTAGACAGGAACACCGGGGAGCTGTTTTTT.

The chain carries TRBV5-1 and TRBJ2-5; TRBD1 matches 8 bases. CDR1 and CDR2 from the germline V gene are SGHRS and YFSETQ. This CDR3 has 18 residues. V gave up 3 bases and J gave up 3 bases; unmatched junction bases: 16. This CDR3 reads CASSSSIKSGQGEETQYF. The CDR3 DNA follows: TGCGCCAGCAGCTCCTCGATCAAGAGCGGACAGGGAGAAGAGACCCAGTACTTC.

This clonotype has a count of ten or more. The chain combines TRBV6-1 with TRBJ1-1; D remains unclear. With 9 bases removed from V and 1 base from J, the gap between germline ends came to 12 bases. Germline lookup yields CDR1 MNHNS and CDR2 SASEGT. CDR3 length: 13 amino acids. CDR3 DNA sequence: TGTGCCAGTTTTTCGCGGTGGAACACTGAAGCTTTCTTT. As protein: CASFSRWNTEAFF.

The chain employs TRBV20-1 and TRBJ2-1, with 7 positions matching TRBD2. Germline assignment: CDR1 DFQATT and CDR2 SNEGSKA (reference sequence). V shed 5 bases and J 10 bases; nucleotides not matched to a gene: 14. The CDR3 is 14 amino acids. CDR3: CSAPSGRGFREQFF. The CDR3 DNA is TGCAGTGCTCCTAGCGGCCGTGGGTTTAGAGAGCAGTTCTTC.

The chain has TRBV12-3 or TRBV12-4 and TRBJ1-5; no clear D gene. V lost 5 bases and J lost 1, with 15 bases in between. This CDR3 is built from 16 residues. In DNA form, the CDR3 reads TGTGCCAGCAGTCTCTGGAACCTACAGAGCAATCAGCCCCAGCATTTT. Protein sequence: CASSLWNLQSNQPQHF.

This clonotype has just a few counts. J is TRBJ2-7 and V is TRBV6-5, with 7 bases identical to TRBD2. After removal of 3 bases from V and 4 bases from J, the junction contained 6 bases not matched to a gene. CDR3 size: 14 residues. Germline loops: CDR1 MNHEY, CDR2 SVGAGI. The CDR3 bases are TGTGCCAGCAGTTATCGGGAGGAAGCTTACGAGCAGTACTTC. Its translation: CASSYREEAYEQYF.

The chain joins TRBV20-1 to TRBJ2-7; D remains ambiguous. Germline V gene sequence: CDR1 DFQATT, CDR2 SNEGSKA (reference sequence). The CDR3 spans 11 residues. Deletions cut 6 bases from V and 2 bases from J, with 8 bases between. The CDR3 region is CSANDPYEQYF. For the CDR3, the DNA is TGCAGTGCAAACGACCCCTACGAGCAGTACTTC.